This entry describes one T cell receptor beta chain. Unique molecular identifiers tagged the TCRbeta library. One entry per CDR3 protein, called by TCRdb with MiXCR from the PCR reads. This table has more than 90,000 distinct CDR3 sequences, roughly 8.4% appearing once. This CDR3 is built from 16 residues. Between the trimmed V and J ends, which lost 5 bases and 1 base, there was a span of 17 bases. Germline assignment: CDR1 SGHAT and CDR2 FQNNGV. These data come from a study of T-cell reconstitution after alpha-beta-depleted transplantation in children. The source of this sequence is a human donor who donated a stem cell graft to a child with congenital amegakaryocytic thrombocytopenia. The material sequenced was PBMCs from the stem cell graft donor, taken from the stem cell graft. The rearrangement joins TRBV11-2 to TRBJ1-1; D gene unclear. CDR3 sequence reads: CASSPRGFERNTEAFF. The CDR3 coding sequence is TGTGCCAGCAGCCCTCGAGGGTTTGAGAGGAACACTGAAGCTTTCTTT. The entire variable domain, with the rest obtained from reference TRBV11-2 and TRBJ1-1, is as follows: EAGVAQSPRYKIIEKRQSVAFWCNPISGHATLYWYQQILGQGPKLLIQFQNNGVVDDSQLPKDRFSAERLKGVDSTLKIQPAKLEDSAVYLCASSPRGFERNTEAFFGQGTRLTVV.